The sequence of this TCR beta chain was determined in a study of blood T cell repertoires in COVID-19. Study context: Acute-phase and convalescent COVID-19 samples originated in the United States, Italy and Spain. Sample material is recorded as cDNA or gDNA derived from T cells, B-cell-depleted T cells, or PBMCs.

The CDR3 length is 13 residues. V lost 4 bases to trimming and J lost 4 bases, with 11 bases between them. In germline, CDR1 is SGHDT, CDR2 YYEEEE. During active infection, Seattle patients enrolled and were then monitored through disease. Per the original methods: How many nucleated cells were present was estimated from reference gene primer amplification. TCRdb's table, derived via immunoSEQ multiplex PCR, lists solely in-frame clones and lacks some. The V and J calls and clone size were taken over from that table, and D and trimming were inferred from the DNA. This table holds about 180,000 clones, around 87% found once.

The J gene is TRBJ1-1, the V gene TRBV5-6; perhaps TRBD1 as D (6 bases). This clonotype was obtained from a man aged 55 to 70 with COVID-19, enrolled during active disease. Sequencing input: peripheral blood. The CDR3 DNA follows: TGTGCCAGCAGCATAACAGGGACCACTGAAGCTTTCTTT. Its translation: CASSITGTTEAFF.